This T cell receptor beta chain comes out of a study of CD8+CD57+ T cells in acquired aplastic anemia. Whole-study context: 3.2 ug was the average amount of DNA from sorted CD4+ and CD8+ cells.

Many counts were recorded for this clonotype. TCR beta VDJ combinations and CDR3 sequences were profiled from genomic DNA. TCRdb fed the reads into MiXCR, producing one record per CDR3 protein. The sample includes around 140,000 distinct CDR3 sequences, 41% of them seen just once. Sequenced input: sorted CD4+, CD8+, or CD8+CD57+ T cells (not recorded which) from PBMCs. The source of this sequence is a human donor in good health, serving as a control.

The CDR3 sequence: CATSDYTVGQPQHF. The CDR3 DNA reads TGTGCCACCAGTGATTACACCGTCGGCCAGCCCCAGCATTTT. This sequence joins TRBV24-1 and TRBJ1-5; D uncertain. Germline V gene lookup returns CDR1 KGHDR and CDR2 SFDVKD. Trimming cost V 2 bases and J 7 bases, with 11 bases left between them. The CDR3 is 14 amino acids.